The clone carrying this T cell receptor beta chain came up many times. The data were taken from a study of early T cells in non-severe SARS-CoV-2 infection. From the 5' RACE reads, TCRdb called clonotypes with MiXCR, one entry per CDR3 protein. Among 25,000 to 35,000 distinct CDR3 sequences listed, 6.6% were seen once. CDR1 SGHNT and CDR2 YENEEA come from the germline V gene. The CDR3 is 15 amino acids. The trim removed 4 bases at V and 2 bases at J, leaving 6 bases unmatched. This receptor was identified in an adult who was a healthcare worker with PCR-confirmed SARS-CoV-2 infection or an uninfected control (not recorded which). The chain employs TRBV11-3 and TRBJ2-7; 9 bases are a match to TRBD2. Sequences were obtained from whole blood. The CDR3 reads CASSSRAGGPYEQYF. The DNA of the CDR3 is TGTGCCAGCAGCTCTCGAGCGGGAGGCCCCTACGAGCAGTACTTC.